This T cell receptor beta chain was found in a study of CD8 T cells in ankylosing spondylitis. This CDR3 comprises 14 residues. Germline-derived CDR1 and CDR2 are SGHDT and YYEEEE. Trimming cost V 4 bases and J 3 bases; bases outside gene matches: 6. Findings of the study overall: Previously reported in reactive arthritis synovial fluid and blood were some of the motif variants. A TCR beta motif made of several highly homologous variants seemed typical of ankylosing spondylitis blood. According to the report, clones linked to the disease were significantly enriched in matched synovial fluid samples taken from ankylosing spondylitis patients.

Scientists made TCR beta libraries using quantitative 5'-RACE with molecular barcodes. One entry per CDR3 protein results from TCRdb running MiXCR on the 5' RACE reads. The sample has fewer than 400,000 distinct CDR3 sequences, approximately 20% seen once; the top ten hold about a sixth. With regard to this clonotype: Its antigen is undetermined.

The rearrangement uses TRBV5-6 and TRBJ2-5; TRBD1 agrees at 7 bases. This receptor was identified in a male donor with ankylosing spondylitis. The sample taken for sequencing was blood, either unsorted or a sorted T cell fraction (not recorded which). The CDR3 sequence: CASSETGTEETQYF. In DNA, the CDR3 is TGTGCCAGCAGCGAAACCGGGACAGAAGAGACCCAGTACTTC.